These 18 T cell receptor beta chains share one sample of origin, sequenced in a study of T cells after yellow fever vaccination. One entry per CDR3 protein results from TCRdb running MiXCR on the 5' RACE reads. In the table there are around 300,000 distinct CDR3 sequences, approximately 4.5% of which are singletons. The material sequenced was PBMCs, taken 15 days after the yellow fever booster vaccination. The receptors derive from a man aged 18 to 30 who received the YFV17D yellow fever vaccine.

This clonotype turned up a few times. The chain carries TRBV12-3 or TRBV12-4 and TRBJ2-2; 7 nucleotides agree with TRBD1. V was pared by 5 bases and J by 2 bases, with 5 bases of the junction left unmatched. The CDR3 consists of 15 residues. The DNA of the CDR3 is TGTGCCAGCAGTCCCAGGGGGAGAAACACCGGGGAGCTGTTTTTT. It is translated as CASSPRGRNTGELFF.

This clonotype has a count of ten or more. V usage is TRBV5-5 and J usage is TRBJ2-1; 8 positions match TRBD2. The CDR3 extends over 15 amino acids. Germline loops: CDR1 SGHKS, CDR2 YYEKEE (reference sequence). J was trimmed by 2 bases and V by 4 bases; bases with no gene match: 5. In DNA form, the CDR3 reads TGTGCCAGCAGCAGCGGACTAGCAGCCTACAATGAGCAGTTCTTC. Translation: CASSSGLAAYNEQFF. Looking up the rest from reference TRBV5-5 and TRBJ2-1 gives the full variable domain: DAGVTQSPTHLIKTRGQQVTLRCSPISGHKSVSWYQQVLGQGPQFIFQYYEKEERGRGNFPDRFSARQFPNYSSELNVNALLLGDSALYLCASSSGLAAYNEQFFGPGTRLTVL.

This clonotype was counted ten times or more. This chain joins TRBV20-1 and TRBJ2-1, with TRBD1 matching over 11 bases. The CDR3 loop spans 16 amino acids. The V gene's germline CDR1 is DFQATT and CDR2 SNEGSKA (reference sequence). The ends lost 3 bases at V and 7 bases at J; junction bases unmatched: 11. The chain's CDR3 is CSASLPGQGARNEQFF. The CDR3 DNA follows: TGCAGTGCTAGTCTCCCCGGACAGGGGGCGAGAAATGAGCAGTTCTTC.

Many counts were recorded for this clonotype. This chain joins TRBV27 and TRBJ1-2; 9 positions match TRBD1. V dropped 5 bases and J dropped 0; count of bases not matched to a gene: 7. The length of the CDR3 is 16 residues. Germline-derived CDR1 and CDR2 are MNHEY and SMNVEV (reference sequence). The CDR3 DNA reads as TGTGCCAGCAGTCGGACAGGGGCCATAGCTAACTATGGCTACACCTTC. Translated: CASSRTGAIANYGYTF.

V is TRBV5-1 and J is TRBJ2-1; 8 nucleotides line up with TRBD2. CDR3 length: 16 residues. V lost 4 bases and J lost 7; bases outside the gene matches: 13. CDR1 and CDR2 (germline): SGHRS, YFSETQ. CDR3 nucleotides: TGCGCCAGCAGCCCGAGATCGACTAGCGTGCCGAATGAGCAGTTCTTC. The encoded protein is CASSPRSTSVPNEQFF.

V and J are TRBV7-9 and TRBJ2-6; D is undetermined. Germline-derived CDR1 and CDR2 are SEHNR and FQNEAQ (reference sequence). CDR3 length: 14 residues. Deletions cut 1 base from V and 4 bases from J, with 5 bases between. CDR3 in amino acids: CASSLVGGANVLTF. The CDR3 DNA is TGTGCCAGCAGCTTAGTTGGAGGGGCCAACGTCCTGACTTTC.

This clonotype is large (0.1 to 1%) within its sample. This chain joins TRBV20-1 and TRBJ2-3, with 8 bases aligning to TRBD1. The CDR3 extends over 13 amino acids. Germline V gene lookup returns CDR1 DFQATT and CDR2 SNEGSKA (reference sequence). The V gene end was trimmed by 5 bases and the J gene end by 6 bases; junction bases not matched to a gene: 7. CDR3 sequence reads: CSAPDRGLDTQYF. The CDR3 nucleotides read TGCAGTGCTCCCGACAGGGGACTGGATACGCAGTATTTT.

This sequence joins TRBV5-1 and TRBJ2-3; D not resolved. The CDR3 is 14 residues long. V lost 1 base and J 2 bases, leaving 8 bases between the germline ends. Germline V lookup: CDR1 SGHRS, CDR2 YFSETQ. The CDR3 here is CASSLTKNTDTQYF. CDR3 in DNA: TGCGCCAGCAGCTTGACCAAGAACACAGATACGCAGTATTTT.

The chain couples TRBV9 to TRBJ1-6, with TRBD1 matching over 11 bases. The CDR3 runs 15 residues. The V gene end was trimmed by 0 bases and the J gene end by 9 bases; junction bases not matched to a gene: 2. The germline V gene encodes CDR1 SGDLS and CDR2 YYNGEE. The DNA for the CDR3 is TGTGCCAGCAGCGTAGGGACAGGGGGCTCTTCACCCCTCCACTTT. Amino acid sequence: CASSVGTGGSSPLHF.

This clonotype was recorded many times. This chain connects TRBV4-2 to TRBJ1-4, with 10 nucleotides matching TRBD1. V shed 4 bases and J 10 bases; nucleotides not matched to a gene: 6. Germline-derived CDR1 and CDR2 are LGHNA and YNFKEQ. This CDR3 region has 14 residues. CDR3 DNA sequence: TGTGCCAGCAGCCTCTCGGGACAGGGGAGAAAACTGTTTTTT. This encodes CASSLSGQGRKLFF.

V and J are TRBV4-2 and TRBJ1-1, with D possibly matching TRBD1 (5 bases). V was trimmed by 7 bases and J by 5 bases, leaving 11 bases between them. Per germline, CDR1 LGHNA and CDR2 YNFKEQ. The CDR3 is made up of 12 amino acids. In DNA form, the CDR3 reads TGTGCCAGCAATCAGGGCGGGACTGAAGCTTTCTTT. This translates into CASNQGGTEAFF.

This clonotype was counted ten times or more. The genes are TRBV6-1 and TRBJ2-7; D not certain. Trimming cost V 3 bases and J 2 bases, with 2 bases left between them. Germline assignment: CDR1 MNHNS and CDR2 SASEGT. CDR3 size: 11 residues. The CDR3 DNA reads TGTGCCAGCAGTGAGACCTACGAGCAGTACGTC. This codes for CASSETYEQYV.

This clonotype was counted at least ten times. The chain uses TRBV27 and TRBJ2-5; D uncertain. V was shortened by 4 bases and J by 9 bases, with 18 bases between the two germline ends. This CDR3 is 14 amino acids long. Looked up from germline, CDR1 is MNHEY and CDR2 is SMNVEV (reference sequence). As DNA, the CDR3 is TGTGCCAGCAGTTCCTTTCCGAGAGGAAGGGCCCAGTACTTC. This encodes CASSSFPRGRAQYF.

On this clonotype: This may be a read error, as it is one base from a much larger clone. The chain joins TRBV7-2 to TRBJ1-2; D possibly corresponds to TRBD1 (5 bases). CDR3 length: 13 amino acids. Germline-derived CDR1 and CDR2 are SGHTA and FQGNSA. The ends were cut back, 1 base at V and 8 bases at J, with 11 bases in the middle. CDR3 sequence: CASSLDWGMGYTF. The CDR3 coding sequence is TGTGCCAGCAGCTTAGACTGGGGGATGGGCTACACCTTC.

This chain joins TRBV9 and TRBJ1-1, with 8 bases fitting TRBD1. CDR3 length: 17 residues. V shed 3 bases, J shed 1 base, and the junction held 11 bases outside the gene matches. The germline V gene has CDR1 SGDLS and CDR2 YYNGEE. The CDR3 protein is CASSGPGQGVPNTEAFF. Written as DNA, the CDR3 is TGTGCCAGCAGCGGACCCGGACAGGGCGTTCCGAACACTGAAGCTTTCTTT.

J is TRBJ2-5 and V is TRBV6-1, with D perhaps TRBD2 (7 bases). The CDR3 covers 15 residues. CDR1 and CDR2 from the germline V gene are MNHNS and SASEGT. With 7 bases removed from V and 5 bases from J, the gap between germline ends came to 20 bases. Written as DNA, the CDR3 is TGTGCCAGCACCGCTTGGGGGGGGCCCGAGGAGACCCAGTACTTC. Translation: CASTAWGGPEETQYF.

The chain links TRBV7-2 to TRBJ2-3; D not certain. In germline, CDR1 is SGHTA, CDR2 FQGNSA. CDR3 length: 12 amino acids. V lost 3 bases to trimming and J lost 6 bases, with 7 bases between them. CDR3 amino acids: CASSFGSDTQYF. CDR3 bases: TGTGCCAGCAGCTTCGGTAGTGATACGCAGTATTTT.

The V call is TRBV27, the J call TRBJ1-6; 8 nucleotides agree with TRBD1. With V trimmed by 5 bases and J by 5 bases, 5 bases remained unmatched. CDR3 length: 15 residues. CDR1 is MNHEY, CDR2 SMNVEV, per germline (reference sequence). The CDR3 nucleotides are TGTGCCAGCAGTGCCCGACAGGGGAATAATTCACCCCTCCACTTT. As protein: CASSARQGNNSPLHF.